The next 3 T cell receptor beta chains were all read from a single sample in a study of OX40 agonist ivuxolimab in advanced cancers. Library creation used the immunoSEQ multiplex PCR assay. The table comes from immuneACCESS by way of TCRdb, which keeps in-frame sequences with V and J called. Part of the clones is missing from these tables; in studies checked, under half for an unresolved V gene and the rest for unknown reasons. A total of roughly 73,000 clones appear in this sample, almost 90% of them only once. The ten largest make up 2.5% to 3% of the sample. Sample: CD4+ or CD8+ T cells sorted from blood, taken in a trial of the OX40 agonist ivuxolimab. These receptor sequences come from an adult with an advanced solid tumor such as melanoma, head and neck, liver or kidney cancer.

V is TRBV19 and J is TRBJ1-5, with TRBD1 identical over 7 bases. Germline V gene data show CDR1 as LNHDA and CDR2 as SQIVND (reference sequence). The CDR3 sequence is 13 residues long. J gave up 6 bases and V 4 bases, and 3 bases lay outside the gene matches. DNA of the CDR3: TGTGCCAGTAGTACACAGGGGATTCAGCCCCAGCATTTT. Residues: CASSTQGIQPQHF.

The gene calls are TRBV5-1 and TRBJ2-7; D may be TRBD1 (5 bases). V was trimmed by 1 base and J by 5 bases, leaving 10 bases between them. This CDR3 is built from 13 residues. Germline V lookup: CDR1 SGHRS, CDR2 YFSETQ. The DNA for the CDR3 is TGCGCCAGCAGCTTGACAGGTCGCGACGAGCAGTACTTC. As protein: CASSLTGRDEQYF.

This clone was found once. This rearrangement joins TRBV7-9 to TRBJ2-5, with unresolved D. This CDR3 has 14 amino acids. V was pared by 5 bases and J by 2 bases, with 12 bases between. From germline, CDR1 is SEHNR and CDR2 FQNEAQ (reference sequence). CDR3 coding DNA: TGTGCCAGCAGCCCCCTAGTCTTACAAGAGACCCAGTACTTC. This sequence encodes CASSPLVLQETQYF.